A single sample gave rise to the 8 T cell receptor beta chains below, sequenced in a study of early T cells in non-severe SARS-CoV-2 infection. TCRdb re-derived calls from the 5' RACE reads in MiXCR, one entry per CDR3 protein. The sample has approximately 39,000 distinct CDR3 sequences, about 5% seen once. Sequencing used whole blood. These receptors were taken from an adult who was a healthcare worker with PCR-confirmed SARS-CoV-2 infection or an uninfected control (not recorded which).

This clonotype has ten or more counts. This chain links TRBV9 with TRBJ2-1; D is perhaps TRBD1 (6 bases). The CDR3 contains 15 residues. Germline CDR1 and CDR2: SGDLS and YYNGEE. V was trimmed by 4 bases and J by 4 bases, leaving 15 bases between them. The CDR3 DNA sequence: TGTGCCAGCAGCCCGAGCGCGACAGGATACAATGAGCAGTTCTTC. It yields the protein CASSPSATGYNEQFF.

The V gene is TRBV10-3, the J gene TRBJ2-1, with TRBD2 matching over 9 bases. CDR3 length: 14 residues. V dropped 8 bases and J dropped 2; count of bases not matched to a gene: 4. Germline values: CDR1 ENHRY, CDR2 SYGVKD. The CDR3 reads CAIGAGGTYNEQFF. CDR3 nucleotide sequence: TGTGCCATCGGAGCGGGGGGAACCTACAATGAGCAGTTCTTC.

This clonotype has at least ten counts. The chain joins TRBV12-3 or TRBV12-4 to TRBJ2-3; unclear D gene. V dropped 7 bases and J dropped 4 bases, with 15 bases sitting between them. The CDR3 is 14 amino acids. The DNA for the CDR3 is TGTGCCAGCAAGCTAAGCCTTGTTTCAGATACGCAGTATTTT. As protein: CASKLSLVSDTQYF.

This clonotype showed up just a few times. This sequence joins TRBV6-6 and TRBJ2-3; the D is unclear. V was pared by 5 bases and J by 4 bases, with 7 bases between. The CDR3 contains 12 residues. CDR1 MNHNY and CDR2 SVGAGI come from the germline V gene (reference sequence). The CDR3 here is CASSPLADTQYF. In DNA form, the CDR3 reads TGTGCCAGCAGTCCCCTAGCAGATACGCAGTATTTT.

This clonotype has at least ten counts. The V and J genes are TRBV9 and TRBJ1-2; D is unclear. With 4 bases removed from V and 8 bases from J, the gap between germline ends came to 18 bases. Germline CDR1 SGDLS, CDR2 YYNGEE. The CDR3 totals 14 residues. The CDR3 here is CASSSWTAGEGYTF. DNA for the CDR3: TGTGCCAGCAGCTCATGGACTGCGGGAGAGGGCTACACCTTC.

This clonotype was seen repeatedly, ten times or more. V gene TRBV4-1 combines with J gene TRBJ1-1; TRBD1 is a possible D gene (5 bases). V was pared by 1 base and J by 1 base, with 10 bases between. This CDR3 has 15 amino acids. From germline, CDR1 is MGHRA and CDR2 YSYEKL. CDR3 DNA sequence: TGCGCCAGCAGCCAAGTTTTCAGGGAGAACACTGAAGCTTTCTTT. Its protein is CASSQVFRENTEAFF.

This clonotype appeared many times. V usage is TRBV6-1 and J usage is TRBJ1-4; D is perhaps TRBD1 (5 bases). V was cut by 8 bases and J by 7 bases, with 11 bases left in between. The CDR3 runs to 12 residues. Germline assignment: CDR1 MNHNS and CDR2 SASEGT. CDR3 amino acids: CASRWRGEKLFF. The DNA of the CDR3 is TGTGCCAGCCGATGGAGGGGTGAAAAACTGTTTTTT.

This clonotype was recorded at least ten times. The V call is TRBV6-2 or TRBV6-3, the J call TRBJ2-3; 12 positions match TRBD2. There are 17 residues in the CDR3. With V trimmed by 7 bases and J by 4 bases, 12 bases remained unmatched. Germline loops: CDR1 MNHEY, CDR2 SVGEGT. CDR3 region: CASKELTSGGPSDTQYF. CDR3 sequence (DNA): TGTGCCAGCAAGGAACTAACTAGCGGGGGGCCTTCAGATACGCAGTATTTT.